This T cell receptor (beta chain) was retrieved from a study of blood T cell repertoires in COVID-19. Assay: immunoSEQ multiplex PCR; the TCRdb copy retains only in-frame clones and omits some. The table shows a few hundred thousand clones, with 80% to 90% occurring only once. Germline V gene sequence: CDR1 MGHDK, CDR2 SYGVNS. Deletions cut 5 bases from V and 0 bases from J, with 16 bases between. The CDR3 has 16 amino acids. Sequences were obtained from PBMCs or T cells enriched from blood (not recorded which). This clonotype originated in a woman in her fifties or sixties who had recovered from COVID-19. This sequence joins TRBV25-1 and TRBJ1-1; tentative D call: TRBD1 (5 bases). CDR3 protein: CASSFHDSLMNTEAFF. The CDR3 bases are TGTGCCAGCAGTTTTCACGACAGCTTGATGAACACTGAAGCTTTCTTT.